The sequence of this T cell receptor beta chain was determined in a study of blood T cell repertoires in COVID-19. Overall study context: Samples representing acute and convalescent COVID-19 were sourced from the United States, Italy and Spain. From T cells, B-cell-depleted T cells, or PBMCs came the material, which was cDNA or gDNA.

In the authors' methods: Using reference gene primer amplification, nucleated cell counts were estimated. Data came from immunoSEQ multiplex PCR; TCRdb stores just in-frame clones and leaves some out. The V and J calls and clone size are taken from that table; D and trimming were inferred from the DNA. The sample shows 200,000 to 300,000 clones, roughly 90% of them seen only once. This CDR3 region has 21 residues. The clonotype was recovered from a man in his sixties who had recovered from COVID-19. The sequencing sample was made of peripheral blood. The chain combines TRBV21-1 with TRBJ1-2; the D call of TRBD1 is as the table states it, not checked on the DNA. TRBV21-1 has pseudogene status. The CDR3 sequence: CASSAQGINLWLLWIIRGYTF. The DNA for the CDR3 is TGTGCCAGCAGCGCACAGGGGATCAATCTATGGTTACTGTGGATTATCCGTGGCTACACCTTC.